The entry below gives a single TCR beta chain sequence along with its context. Antigen specificity is unknown. Method: immunoSEQ multiplex PCR; TCRdb's copy keeps in-frame clones and lacks some. The table shows 2,700 or so clones, with over 65% occurring only once. Cyclophosphamide on days +3 and +4 followed busulfan-fludarabine conditioning and a marrow graft. This entry belongs to a study of T cells after posttransplantation cyclophosphamide. Study outcomes and limitations: Later post-transplant blood repertoires were often dominated by donor CD8+ memory clones. TRB overlap between skin or GI tissue T cells and blood was limited.

The CDR3 extends over 16 amino acids. Per germline, CDR1 SGHDT and CDR2 YYEEEE. The ends were cut back, 4 bases at V and 1 base at J, with 16 bases in the middle. This TCR was sampled from a female patient aged 50-59 years who received an allogeneic stem cell transplant from a related donor, was CMV-positive, and had no GVHD. The graft donor may have contributed some T cells. This chain connects TRBV5-6 to TRBJ2-3; D might be TRBD2 (6 bases). This specimen consisted of PBMCs, obtained after allogeneic stem cell transplant with posttransplant cyclophosphamide. The CDR3 sequence: CASSPGLARGTDTQYF. In nucleotides, the CDR3 is TGTGCCAGCAGCCCGGGGCTAGCGAGGGGCACAGATACGCAGTATTTT.